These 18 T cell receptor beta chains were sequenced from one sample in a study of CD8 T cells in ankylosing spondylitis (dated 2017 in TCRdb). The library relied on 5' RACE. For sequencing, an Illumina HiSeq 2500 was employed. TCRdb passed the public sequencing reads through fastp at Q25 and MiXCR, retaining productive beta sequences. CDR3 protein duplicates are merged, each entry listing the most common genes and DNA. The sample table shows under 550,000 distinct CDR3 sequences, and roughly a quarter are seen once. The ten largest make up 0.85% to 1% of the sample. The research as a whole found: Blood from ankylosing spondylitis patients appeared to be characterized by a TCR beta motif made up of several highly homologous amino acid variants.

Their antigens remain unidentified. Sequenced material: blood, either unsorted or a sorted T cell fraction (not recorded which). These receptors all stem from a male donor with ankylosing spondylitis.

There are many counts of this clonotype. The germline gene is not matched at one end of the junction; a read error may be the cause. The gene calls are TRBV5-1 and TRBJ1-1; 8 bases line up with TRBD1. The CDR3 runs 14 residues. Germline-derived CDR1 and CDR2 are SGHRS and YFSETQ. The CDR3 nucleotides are TGTGCCAGCAGTTTTGACAGGGGGAACACTGAAGCTTTCTTT. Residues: CASSFDRGNTEAFF.

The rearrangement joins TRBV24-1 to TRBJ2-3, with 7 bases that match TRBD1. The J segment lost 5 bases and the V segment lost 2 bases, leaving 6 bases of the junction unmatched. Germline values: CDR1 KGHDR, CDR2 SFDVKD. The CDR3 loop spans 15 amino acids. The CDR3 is CATSDSGQVGDTQYF. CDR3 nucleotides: TGTGCCACCAGTGATTCTGGACAGGTGGGAGATACGCAGTATTTT.

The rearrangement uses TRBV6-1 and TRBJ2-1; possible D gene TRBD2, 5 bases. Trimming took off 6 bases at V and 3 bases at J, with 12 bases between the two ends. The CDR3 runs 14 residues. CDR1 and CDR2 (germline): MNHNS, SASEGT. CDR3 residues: CASRVAFFYNEQFF. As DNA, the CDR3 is TGTGCCAGCAGGGTAGCGTTTTTCTACAATGAGCAGTTCTTC.

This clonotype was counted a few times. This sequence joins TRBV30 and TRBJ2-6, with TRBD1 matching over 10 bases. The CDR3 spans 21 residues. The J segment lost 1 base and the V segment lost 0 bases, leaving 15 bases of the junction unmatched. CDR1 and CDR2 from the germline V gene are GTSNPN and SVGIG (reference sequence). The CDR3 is CAWSVLWDRGARTSGANVLTF. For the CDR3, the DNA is TGTGCCTGGAGTGTACTCTGGGACAGGGGTGCAAGAACGTCTGGGGCCAACGTCCTGACTTTC.

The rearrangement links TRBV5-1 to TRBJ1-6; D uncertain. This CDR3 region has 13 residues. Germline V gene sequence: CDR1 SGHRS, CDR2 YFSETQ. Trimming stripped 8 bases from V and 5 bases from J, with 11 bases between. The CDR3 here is CASKRSNNSPLHF. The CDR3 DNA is TGCGCCAGTAAACGGTCTAATAATTCACCCCTCCACTTT. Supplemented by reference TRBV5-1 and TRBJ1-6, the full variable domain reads KAGVTQTPRYLIKTRGQQVTLSCSPISGHRSVSWYQQTPGQGLQFLFEYFSETQRNKGNFPGRFSGRQFSNSRSEMNVSTLELGDSALYLCASKRSNNSPLHFGNGTRLTVT.

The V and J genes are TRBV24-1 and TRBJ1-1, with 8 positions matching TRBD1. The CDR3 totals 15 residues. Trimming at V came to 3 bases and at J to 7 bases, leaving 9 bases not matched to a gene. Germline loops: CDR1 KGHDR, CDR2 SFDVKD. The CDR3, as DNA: TGTGCCACCAGTGATCCCGGGACAGGTGGGTTTGAAGCTTTCTTT. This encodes CATSDPGTGGFEAFF.

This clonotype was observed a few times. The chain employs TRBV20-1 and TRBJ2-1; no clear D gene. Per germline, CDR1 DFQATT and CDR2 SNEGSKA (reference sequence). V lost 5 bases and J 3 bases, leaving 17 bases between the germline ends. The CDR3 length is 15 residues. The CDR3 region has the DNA TGCAGTGCTTCGGATCTCTACTCCATCTACAATGAGCAGTTCTTC. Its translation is CSASDLYSIYNEQFF.

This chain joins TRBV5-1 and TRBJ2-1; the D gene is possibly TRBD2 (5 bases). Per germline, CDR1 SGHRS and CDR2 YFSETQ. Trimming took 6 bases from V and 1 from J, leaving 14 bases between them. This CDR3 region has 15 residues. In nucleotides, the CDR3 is TGCGCCAGCAACCCAGAGGGAGCTTCCTACAATGAGCAGTTCTTC. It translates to CASNPEGASYNEQFF.

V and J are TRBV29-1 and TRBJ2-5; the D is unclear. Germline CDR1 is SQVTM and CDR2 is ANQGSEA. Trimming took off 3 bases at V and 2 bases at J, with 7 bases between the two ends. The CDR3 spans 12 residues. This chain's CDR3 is CSVEAFQETQYF. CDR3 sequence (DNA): TGCAGCGTTGAGGCATTTCAAGAGACCCAGTACTTC.

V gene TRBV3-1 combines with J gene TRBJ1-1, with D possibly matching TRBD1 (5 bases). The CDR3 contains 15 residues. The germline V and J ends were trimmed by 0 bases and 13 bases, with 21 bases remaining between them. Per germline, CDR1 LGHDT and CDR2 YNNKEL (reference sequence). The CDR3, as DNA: TGTGCCAGCAGCCAAGATTATCAGTCCGGGGGGGTCGTTTTCTTT. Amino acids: CASSQDYQSGGVVFF. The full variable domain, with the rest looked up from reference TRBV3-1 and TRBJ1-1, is DTAVSQTPKYLVTQMGNDKSIKCEQNLGHDTMYWYKQDSKKFLKIMFSYNNKELIINETVPNRFSPKSPDKAHLNLHINSLELGDSAVYFCASSQDYQSGGVVFFGQGTRLTVV.

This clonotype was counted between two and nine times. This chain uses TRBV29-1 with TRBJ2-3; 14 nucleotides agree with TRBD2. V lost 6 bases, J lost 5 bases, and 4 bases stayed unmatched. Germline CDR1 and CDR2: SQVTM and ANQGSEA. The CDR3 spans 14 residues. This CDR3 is CSVGTSGSGDTQYF. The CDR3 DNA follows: TGCAGCGTAGGGACTAGCGGGAGTGGAGATACGCAGTATTTT.

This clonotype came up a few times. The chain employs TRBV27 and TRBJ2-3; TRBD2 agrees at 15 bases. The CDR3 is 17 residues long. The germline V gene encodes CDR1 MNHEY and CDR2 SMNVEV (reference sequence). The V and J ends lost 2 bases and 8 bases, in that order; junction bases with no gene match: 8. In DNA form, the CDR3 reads TGTGCCAGCAGTTTAGGGGGACTAGCGGGAGGAATGGGTACGCAGTATTTT. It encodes CASSLGGLAGGMGTQYF.

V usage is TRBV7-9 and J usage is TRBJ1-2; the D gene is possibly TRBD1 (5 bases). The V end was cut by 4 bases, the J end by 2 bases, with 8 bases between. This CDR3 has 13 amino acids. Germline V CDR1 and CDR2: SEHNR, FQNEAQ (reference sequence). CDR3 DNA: TGTGCCAGCAGCTCGACAGAGAACTATGGCTACACCTTC. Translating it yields CASSSTENYGYTF.

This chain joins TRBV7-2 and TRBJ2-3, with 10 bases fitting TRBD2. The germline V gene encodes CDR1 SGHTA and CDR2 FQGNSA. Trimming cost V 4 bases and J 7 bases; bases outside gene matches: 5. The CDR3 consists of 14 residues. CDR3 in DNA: TGTGCCAGCAGCTCTAGCGGGAGAAGATATACGCAGTATTTT. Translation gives CASSSSGRRYTQYF.

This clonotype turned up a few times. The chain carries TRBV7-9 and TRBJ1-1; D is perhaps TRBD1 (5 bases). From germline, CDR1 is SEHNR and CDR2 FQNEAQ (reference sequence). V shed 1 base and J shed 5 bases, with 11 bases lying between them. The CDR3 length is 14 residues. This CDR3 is CASSLEAGRTEAFF. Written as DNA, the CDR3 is TGTGCCAGCAGCTTAGAGGCAGGGAGGACTGAAGCTTTCTTT.

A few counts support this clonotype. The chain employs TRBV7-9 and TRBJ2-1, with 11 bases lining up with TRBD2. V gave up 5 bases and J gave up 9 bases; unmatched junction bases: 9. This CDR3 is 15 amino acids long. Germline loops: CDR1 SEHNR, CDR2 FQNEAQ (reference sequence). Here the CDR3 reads CASSELAGESGEQFF. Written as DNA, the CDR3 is TGTGCCAGCAGCGAACTAGCGGGAGAATCCGGTGAGCAGTTCTTC.

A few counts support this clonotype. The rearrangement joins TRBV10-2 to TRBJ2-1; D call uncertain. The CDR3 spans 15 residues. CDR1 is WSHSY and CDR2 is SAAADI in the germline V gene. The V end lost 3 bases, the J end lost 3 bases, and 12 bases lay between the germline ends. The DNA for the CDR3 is TGCGCCAGCAGTGATCAGGACCAACTCTACAATGAGCAGTTCTTC. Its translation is CASSDQDQLYNEQFF.

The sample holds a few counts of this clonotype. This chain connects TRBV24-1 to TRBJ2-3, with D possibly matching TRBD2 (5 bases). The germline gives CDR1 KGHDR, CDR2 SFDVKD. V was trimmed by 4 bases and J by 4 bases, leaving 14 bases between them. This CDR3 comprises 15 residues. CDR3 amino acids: CATSDPGLAADTQYF. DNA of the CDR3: TGTGCCACCAGTGACCCCGGACTGGCCGCAGATACGCAGTATTTT.